The 28 T cell receptor beta chains presented below share a single source sample, sequenced in a study of blood T cells in healthy people across ages. A J-beta primer mix and a sample-barcoded 5' primer were used in a second PCR of roughly 6 to 12 cycles. MiXCR was run by TCRdb on the 5' RACE reads, yielding one entry per CDR3 protein. The table has roughly 720,000 distinct CDR3 sequences, 53% seen once. Sequences were obtained from blood. Source of these receptors: an elderly man in good health.

The genes are TRBV16 and TRBJ2-5; TRBD1 agrees at 7 bases. The end of the DNA fits TRBJ2-7 better, so the J call may be wrong. The CDR3 length is 16 residues. Germline lookup yields CDR1 KGHSY and CDR2 FQNENV. The CDR3 DNA follows: TGTGCCAGCAGCCAATCGCCACTCGGGACAGACTGCGAGCAGTACTTC. Its protein product is CASSQSPLGTDCEQYF.

V usage is TRBV6-2 or TRBV6-3 and J usage is TRBJ2-2; D ambiguous. V was trimmed by 6 bases and J by 0 bases, leaving 11 bases between them. Germline CDR1 MNHEY, CDR2 SVGEGT. This CDR3 is 15 amino acids long. In DNA, the CDR3 is TGTGCCAGCAGGCAACAGATGACGAACACCGGGGAGCTGTTTTTT. Protein: CASRQQMTNTGELFF.

This clonotype was picked up a small number of times. The genes are TRBV5-1 and TRBJ2-7; no reliable D call. In germline, CDR1 is SGHRS, CDR2 YFSETQ. V lost 1 base and J 1 base, leaving 15 bases between the germline ends. The CDR3 covers 16 residues. CDR3 bases: TGCGCCAGCAGCTTGTATCCCAACAAAGGGTCCTACGAGCAGTACTTC. Residues: CASSLYPNKGSYEQYF.

The gene calls are TRBV20-1 and TRBJ2-5; 7 bases line up with TRBD1. The ends lost 2 bases at V and 13 bases at J; junction bases unmatched: 10. The CDR3 has 12 residues. Germline CDR1 is DFQATT and CDR2 is SNEGSKA (reference sequence). The CDR3 spells CSARIGTDGRYF. DNA of the CDR3: TGCAGTGCTAGAATCGGGACAGATGGTCGGTACTTC.

The chain recombines TRBV30 with TRBJ1-2, with a tentative D call TRBD1 (5 bases). Germline CDR1 GTSNPN, CDR2 SVGIG (reference sequence). The CDR3 totals 12 residues. The germline V and J ends were trimmed by 5 bases and 5 bases, with 12 bases remaining between them. The chain's CDR3 is CAWGRQRYGYTF. The CDR3 nucleotides are TGTGCCTGGGGAAGACAGAGGTATGGCTACACCTTC.

This chain connects TRBV20-1 to TRBJ2-3, with 8 bases aligning to TRBD1. Germline CDR1 and CDR2: DFQATT and SNEGSKA (reference sequence). The CDR3 is 15 amino acids. The V and J ends lost 3 bases and 14 bases, in that order; junction bases with no gene match: 19. CDR3 sequence (DNA): TGCAGTGCTAGGGCCCAGACAGGGGAGCACGGATACGCGTATTTT. As protein: CSARAQTGEHGYAYF.

This clonotype was counted only a few times. V gene TRBV5-1 combines with J gene TRBJ1-4; no clear D. Trimming shortened V by 4 bases and J by 0 bases, and 10 bases separated the two germline ends. This CDR3 has 15 residues. Germline CDR1 reads SGHRS; CDR2 reads YFSETQ. CDR3 in DNA: TGCGCCAGCAGCCGGACGGCCACAACTAATGAAAAACTGTTTTTT. Encoded protein: CASSRTATTNEKLFF. Full variable domain (missing parts from reference TRBV5-1 and TRBJ1-4): KAGVTQTPRYLIKTRGQQVTLSCSPISGHRSVSWYQQTPGQGLQFLFEYFSETQRNKGNFPGRFSGRQFSNSRSEMNVSTLELGDSALYLCASSRTATTNEKLFFGSGTQLSVL.

This chain connects TRBV7-9 to TRBJ2-1, with 8 nucleotides matching TRBD2. Germline V gives CDR1 SEHNR, CDR2 FQNEAQ (reference sequence). CDR3 length equals 15 residues. V was pared by 2 bases and J by 9 bases, with 9 bases of the junction left unmatched. CDR3 protein: CASSLREREWGEQFF. CDR3 coding DNA: TGTGCCAGCAGCTTAAGGGAGCGGGAGTGGGGTGAGCAGTTCTTC.

This clonotype has more than one count but fewer than ten. The chain uses TRBV20-1 and TRBJ2-5; D gene uncertain. Germline V CDR1 and CDR2: DFQATT, SNEGSKA (reference sequence). The CDR3 has 12 amino acids. Deletions cut 6 bases from V and 1 base from J, with 9 bases between. CDR3 DNA: TGCAGTGCCGACCGACTCCAAGAGACCCAGTACTTC. Translated: CSADRLQETQYF.

This clonotype was counted a few times. The genes are TRBV10-3 and TRBJ2-1, with a possible D match to TRBD1 (7 bases). Germline CDR1 reads ENHRY; CDR2 reads SYGVKD. The V and J ends lost 10 bases and 6 bases respectively, with 19 bases between them. The CDR3 consists of 14 residues. This CDR3 reads CATIGTSGGNEQFF. The DNA of the CDR3 is TGTGCCACCATAGGGACTTCAGGGGGCAATGAGCAGTTCTTC.

The gene calls are TRBV20-1 and TRBJ2-1; D gene ambiguous. Trimming pared 6 bases from V and 0 bases from J, leaving 12 bases between. The CDR3 runs 14 residues. The germline V gene has CDR1 DFQATT and CDR2 SNEGSKA (reference sequence). CDR3 region: CSAPNRDSYNEQFF. The DNA for the CDR3 is TGCAGTGCCCCGAATAGGGACTCCTACAATGAGCAGTTCTTC.

The V call is TRBV3-1, the J call TRBJ1-5; no definite D call. The germline V gene has CDR1 LGHDT and CDR2 YNNKEL (reference sequence). This CDR3 has 15 amino acids. V was pared by 1 base and J by 1 base, with 8 bases between. CDR3: CASSQGAASNQPQHF. Here the CDR3 DNA reads TGTGCCAGCAGCCAAGGGGCGGCGAGCAATCAGCCCCAGCATTTT. The full variable domain, in which reference TRBV3-1 and TRBJ1-5 provide the parts outside the CDR3, is DTAVSQTPKYLVTQMGNDKSIKCEQNLGHDTMYWYKQDSKKFLKIMFSYNNKELIINETVPNRFSPKSPDKAHLNLHINSLELGDSAVYFCASSQGAASNQPQHFGDGTRLSIL.

The V gene is TRBV9, the J gene TRBJ1-6; 10 nucleotides align to TRBD1. The germline V gene encodes CDR1 SGDLS and CDR2 YYNGEE. V lost 4 bases and J lost 7; bases outside the gene matches: 11. The CDR3 has 17 residues. CDR3 protein: CASSPTGQGVGNSPLHF. CDR3 nucleotide sequence: TGTGCCAGCAGCCCCACAGGACAGGGGGTGGGCAATTCACCCCTCCACTTT.

The CDR3 region has the DNA TGCAGTGCTTCCGGGACTAGCGGTTACAATGAGCAGTACTTC. Translated: CSASGTSGYNEQYF. The chain links TRBV20-1 to TRBJ2-4; 11 bases match TRBD2. The CDR3 has 14 residues. CDR1 DFQATT and CDR2 SNEGSKA come from the germline V gene (reference sequence). V trimming: 5 bases; J trimming: 13 bases; junction bases outside the gene matches: 13.

This clonotype turned up a few times. The chain recombines TRBV5-1 with TRBJ2-7; D gene ambiguous. The germline V gene encodes CDR1 SGHRS and CDR2 YFSETQ. The CDR3 extends over 15 amino acids. V shed 2 bases and J shed 3 bases, with 15 bases lying between them. CDR3 in DNA: TGCGCCAGCAGCTTCACACCTGCAATGAACTACGAGCAGTACTTC. This codes for CASSFTPAMNYEQYF.

Of note for this clonotype: At one boundary the junction diverges from the germline segment, which might be a read error. This chain uses TRBV7-8 with TRBJ2-7; 12 nucleotides agree with TRBD2. The J call is doubtful: the DNA matches TRBJ2-1 better. The CDR3 loop spans 18 amino acids. CDR1 and CDR2 (germline): SGHVS, FQNEAQ. The CDR3 DNA sequence: TGTGCCGGCAGCGGACAGTTCCCGGGACTAGCGGGTACCCATGAGCAGTTCTTC. This codes for CAGSGQFPGLAGTHEQFF.

V usage is TRBV7-2 and J usage is TRBJ2-4, with 12 nucleotides matching TRBD1. The J call may be in error: the DNA end matches TRBJ2-7 better. The CDR3 covers 15 residues. The germline gives CDR1 SGHTA, CDR2 FQGNSA. CDR3: CASSLTPGQGAEQYF. Written as DNA, the CDR3 is TGTGCCAGCAGCCTTACCCCGGGACAGGGGGCCGAGCAGTACTTC.

V usage is TRBV6-5 and J usage is TRBJ1-2, with TRBD1 matching 8 bases. Losses at the gene ends were 5 bases for V and 2 bases for J; bases not matched to a gene: 7. The CDR3 runs 15 residues. Per germline, CDR1 MNHEY and CDR2 SVGAGI. The CDR3, as DNA: TGTGCCAGCAGTCCCTGGGACAGGCAGAACTATGGCTACACCTTC. It encodes CASSPWDRQNYGYTF.

The chain combines TRBV7-9 with TRBJ2-1, with 10 bases identical to TRBD2. CDR1 and CDR2 from the germline V gene are SEHNR and FQNEAQ (reference sequence). V dropped 5 bases and J dropped 3; count of bases not matched to a gene: 16. CDR3 length: 19 amino acids. The CDR3 sequence: CASSPSPTSGSQSYNEQFF. CDR3 nucleotides: TGTGCCAGCAGCCCCTCCCCGACTAGCGGGTCCCAAAGCTACAATGAGCAGTTCTTC.

The rearrangement joins TRBV9 to TRBJ2-7; either TRBD1 or TRBD2 may supply D (6 bases each). The CDR3 has 14 residues. From germline, CDR1 is SGDLS and CDR2 YYNGEE. The V end was cut by 4 bases, the J end by 7 bases, with 18 bases between. The CDR3 coding sequence is TGTGCCAGCAGCTCCCAAGTGGGGGCGGGGGAGCAGTACTTC. Translating it yields CASSSQVGAGEQYF.

Note on this clonotype: Compared with germline, one end of the junction differs, possibly owing to a read error. The chain has TRBV15 and TRBJ2-5, with 7 bases identical to TRBD2. This CDR3 spans 20 amino acids. Germline CDR1 LNHNV, CDR2 YYDKDF (reference sequence). CDR3 loop: CTTSSSLLGVRREHYNEQYF. The CDR3 DNA reads TGTACCACCAGCAGTTCCCTCCTCGGGGTGAGGCGGGAGCATTACAATGAGCAGTACTTC.

The rearrangement links TRBV5-6 to TRBJ2-3; D is perhaps TRBD1 (6 bases). V gave up 2 bases and J gave up 2 bases, with 9 bases separating them. Germline V gives CDR1 SGHDT, CDR2 YYEEEE. This CDR3 spans 14 amino acids. In DNA, the CDR3 is TGTGCCAGCAGCTTAGACAGGATCACAGATACGCAGTATTTT. Protein: CASSLDRITDTQYF. Full variable domain (missing parts from reference TRBV5-6 and TRBJ2-3): DAGVTQSPTHLIKTRGQQVTLRCSPKSGHDTVSWYQQALGQGPQFIFQYYEEEERQRGNFPDRFSGHQFPNYSSELNVNALLLGDSALYLCASSLDRITDTQYFGPGTRLTVL.

This clonotype was seen a few times. The rearrangement links TRBV7-2 to TRBJ2-3; 10 bases are shared with TRBD1. Germline-derived CDR1 and CDR2 are SGHTA and FQGNSA. The CDR3 totals 16 residues. After removal of 1 base from V and 1 base from J, the junction contained 2 bases not matched to a gene. Here the CDR3 DNA reads TGTGCCAGCAGCTTAGACGGACAGGGGGGCACAGATACGCAGTATTTT. This sequence encodes CASSLDGQGGTDTQYF.

V gene TRBV10-3 combines with J gene TRBJ1-1; D perhaps matches TRBD1 (6 bases). This CDR3 is built from 15 residues. The germline gives CDR1 ENHRY, CDR2 SYGVKD. The germline V and J ends were trimmed by 6 bases and 5 bases, with 19 bases remaining between them. DNA for the CDR3: TGTGCCATCAGGTCCCGACAGGCCCCGGGGACTGAAGCTTTCTTT. Protein sequence: CAIRSRQAPGTEAFF.

This clonotype came up a few times. The chain recombines TRBV12-3 or TRBV12-4 with TRBJ2-3; D is perhaps TRBD1 or TRBD2 (6 bases each). Deletions cut 6 bases from V and 5 bases from J, with 15 bases between. This CDR3 region has 14 residues. The DNA of the CDR3 is TGTGCCAGCAGACCCCGGAGGGGGAAAGATACGCAGTATTTT. Encoded protein: CASRPRRGKDTQYF.

This clonotype was seen only a few times. Here the CDR3 reads CASSDFWGSYGYTF. CDR3 nucleotide sequence: TGTGCCAGCAGTGATTTTTGGGGGAGCTATGGCTACACCTTC. V usage is TRBV6-1 and J usage is TRBJ1-2; a possible D gene is TRBD1 (5 bases). Germline CDR1 MNHNS, CDR2 SASEGT. V dropped 3 bases and J dropped 4 bases, with 12 bases sitting between them. This CDR3 region has 14 residues.

The chain couples TRBV7-8 to TRBJ2-5, with 8 nucleotides matching TRBD1. The tail of the sequence fits TRBJ2-7 better, so the J call may be wrong. CDR1 and CDR2 from the germline V gene are SGHVS and FQNEAQ. CDR3 length equals 13 residues. CDR3 protein: CASSWDRWGEQYF. The DNA of the CDR3 is TGTGCCAGCAGCTGGGACAGGTGGGGCGAGCAGTACTTC.

This clonotype was seen more than once but under ten times. The rearrangement joins TRBV3-1 to TRBJ2-1, with TRBD1 identical over 12 bases. The V gene end was trimmed by 4 bases and the J gene end by 9 bases; junction bases not matched to a gene: 4. The germline CDR1 and CDR2 sequences are LGHDT and YNNKEL (reference sequence). The CDR3 extends over 14 amino acids. The CDR3 sequence: CASSLGTGGGEQFF. The CDR3 DNA reads as TGTGCCAGCAGCCTGGGGACAGGGGGCGGTGAGCAGTTCTTC.